In its sample, the clone carrying this TCR beta chain was seen a few times. The CDR3 is 15 residues long. V was cut by 0 bases and J by 3 bases, with 12 bases left in between. Germline V CDR1 and CDR2: SGHTS, YDEGEE. These data come from a study of blood T cell repertoires in COVID-19. Study background: Both acute and convalescent COVID-19 samples were obtained from the United States, Italy and Spain. PBMCs, B-cell-depleted T cells, or T cells provided the cDNA or gDNA that made up the material.

Per the study methods: Researchers report that nucleated cell counts were estimated from reference gene primer amplification. Method: immunoSEQ multiplex PCR; TCRdb's copy keeps in-frame clones and lacks some. V, J and clone size are those of that table, while D and trimming were read from the DNA. The sample records fewer than 250,000 clones, about 86% being singletons. The sequence was obtained from a man aged 45-60 years with active or convalescent COVID-19. This sequence joins TRBV5-8 and TRBJ1-1, with D perhaps matching TRBD1 (5 bases). Sequencing was performed on peripheral blood. The CDR3 spells CASSLGSGRDTEAFF. The DNA for the CDR3 is TGTGCCAGCAGCTTGGGTTCAGGGAGGGACACTGAAGCTTTCTTT.